A single sample gave rise to the 9 T cell receptor beta chains below, sequenced in a study of PD-L1 blockade in urothelial cancer. Sequenced by immunoSEQ multiplex PCR; TCRdb stores in-frame clones only, minus some. Of about 81,000 clones in the sample, 90% were seen once. The sample here was PBMCs, taken around atezolizumab (anti-PD-L1) treatment. These receptors all stem from a man aged 55 to 70 with urothelial cancer.

The genes are TRBV7-2 and TRBJ2-3, with 9 nucleotides matching TRBD2. The CDR3 totals 16 residues. V was pared by 2 bases and J by 3 bases, with 6 bases of the junction left unmatched. Looked up from germline, CDR1 is SGHTA and CDR2 is FQGNSA. CDR3: CASSLMVAGETDTQYF. The CDR3 coding sequence is TGTGCCAGCAGCTTAATGGTAGCGGGAGAAACAGATACGCAGTATTTT.

The CDR3 DNA reads as TGTGCCAGCTCACCTGGGGGACAGGGACTCTACGAGCAGTACTTC. It is translated as CASSPGGQGLYEQYF. The chain recombines TRBV18 with TRBJ2-7, with 9 bases aligning to TRBD1. J gave up 3 bases and V 3 bases, and 6 bases lay outside the gene matches. The germline CDR1 and CDR2 sequences are KGHSH and LQKENI. The CDR3 runs to 15 residues.

This clone showed up just once. The V gene is TRBV5-1, the J gene TRBJ2-3; 14 bases are a match to TRBD2. The CDR3 is made up of 15 amino acids. Germline CDR1 and CDR2: SGHRS and YFSETQ. V shed 4 bases and J 5 bases; nucleotides not matched to a gene: 3. CDR3 amino acids: CASSPGTSGGDTQYF. Written as DNA, the CDR3 is TGCGCCAGCAGCCCGGGGACTAGCGGGGGAGATACGCAGTATTTT. The full variable domain, rest sourced from reference TRBV5-1 and TRBJ2-3, is KAGVTQTPRYLIKTRGQQVTLSCSPISGHRSVSWYQQTPGQGLQFLFEYFSETQRNKGNFPGRFSGRQFSNSRSEMNVSTLELGDSALYLCASSPGTSGGDTQYFGPGTRLTVL.

This clone has a handful of counts. V usage is TRBV6-5 and J usage is TRBJ1-2, with no clear D. This CDR3 comprises 13 residues. V shed 5 bases and J shed 2 bases, with 9 bases lying between them. Germline lookup yields CDR1 MNHEY and CDR2 SVGAGI. CDR3 loop: CASSHDKNYGYTF. CDR3 nucleotide sequence: TGTGCCAGCAGTCATGACAAAAACTATGGCTACACCTTC.

V is TRBV27 and J is TRBJ1-5; D unclear. Germline assignment: CDR1 MNHEY and CDR2 SMNVEV (reference sequence). The V and J ends lost 5 bases and 0 bases respectively, with 8 bases between them. There are 14 residues in the CDR3. CDR3 loop: CASSLLNSNQPQHF. The CDR3 DNA reads TGTGCCAGCAGTCTATTAAATAGCAATCAGCCCCAGCATTTT.

The V gene is TRBV4-1, the J gene TRBJ2-5; possible D gene TRBD2, 5 bases. V was trimmed by 1 base and J by 0 bases, leaving 9 bases between them. Germline values: CDR1 MGHRA, CDR2 YSYEKL. This CDR3 has 15 residues. The CDR3 protein is CASSQGSGNQETQYF. The CDR3 nucleotides read TGCGCCAGCAGCCAAGGTTCCGGGAACCAAGAGACCCAGTACTTC.

This chain uses TRBV14 with TRBJ2-7, with TRBD1 matching 8 bases. There are 15 residues in the CDR3. The germline V gene encodes CDR1 SGHDN and CDR2 FVKESK. V lost 1 base, J lost 3 bases, and 5 bases stayed unmatched. DNA of the CDR3: TGTGCCAGCAGCCAAGTCTCAGGGGGCGGCTACGAGCAGTACTTC. It encodes CASSQVSGGGYEQYF.

The chain carries TRBV4-3 and TRBJ2-2; TRBD1 agrees at 8 bases. The V gene end was trimmed by 0 bases and the J gene end by 6 bases; junction bases not matched to a gene: 9. The germline gives CDR1 LGHNA, CDR2 YSLEER. The CDR3 has 17 amino acids. The CDR3 is CASSQEGQGANAGELFF. The CDR3 nucleotides read TGCGCCAGCAGCCAAGAAGGGCAGGGGGCAAATGCCGGGGAGCTGTTTTTT.

The chain has TRBV5-1 and TRBJ2-5; D possibly corresponds to TRBD2 (5 bases). There are 13 residues in the CDR3. Germline CDR1 and CDR2: SGHRS and YFSETQ. V was shortened by 0 bases and J by 4 bases, with 7 bases between the two germline ends. The CDR3 spells CASSLELGETQYF. The CDR3 coding sequence is TGCGCCAGCAGCTTGGAACTAGGAGAGACCCAGTACTTC. Full variable domain (missing parts from reference TRBV5-1 and TRBJ2-5): KAGVTQTPRYLIKTRGQQVTLSCSPISGHRSVSWYQQTPGQGLQFLFEYFSETQRNKGNFPGRFSGRQFSNSRSEMNVSTLELGDSALYLCASSLELGETQYFGPGTRLLVL.